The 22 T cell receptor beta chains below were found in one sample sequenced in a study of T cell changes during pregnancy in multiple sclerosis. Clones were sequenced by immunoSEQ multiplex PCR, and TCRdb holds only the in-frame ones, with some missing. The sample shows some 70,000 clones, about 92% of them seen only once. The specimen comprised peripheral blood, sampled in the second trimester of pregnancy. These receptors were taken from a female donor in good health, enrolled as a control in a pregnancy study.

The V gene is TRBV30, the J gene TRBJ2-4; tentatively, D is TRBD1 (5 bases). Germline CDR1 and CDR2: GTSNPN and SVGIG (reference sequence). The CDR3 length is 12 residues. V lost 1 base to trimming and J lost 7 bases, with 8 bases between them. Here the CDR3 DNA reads TGTGCCTGGAGTGCGTCAGGGAACATTCAGTACTTC. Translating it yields CAWSASGNIQYF.

In nucleotides, the CDR3 is TGCAGCGTGAACCAGGGGGATGTCTATGGCTACACCTTC. It codes for CSVNQGDVYGYTF. The genes are TRBV29-1 and TRBJ1-2, with TRBD1 matching over 7 bases. Germline V gene sequence: CDR1 SQVTM, CDR2 ANQGSEA. The V gene end was trimmed by 6 bases and the J gene end by 4 bases; junction bases not matched to a gene: 8. CDR3 length equals 13 residues.

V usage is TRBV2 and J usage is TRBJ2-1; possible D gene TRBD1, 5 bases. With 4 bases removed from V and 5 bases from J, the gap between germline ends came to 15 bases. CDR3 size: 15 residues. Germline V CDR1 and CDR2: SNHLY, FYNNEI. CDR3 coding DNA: TGTGCCAGCAGTGTTGGGGCAGTTCAAGACAATGAGCAGTTCTTC. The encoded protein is CASSVGAVQDNEQFF. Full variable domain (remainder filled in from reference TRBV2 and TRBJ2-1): EPEVTQTPSHQVTQMGQEVILRCVPISNHLYFYWYRQILGQKVEFLVSFYNNEISEKSEIFDDQFSVERPDGSNFTLKIRSTKLEDSAMYFCASSVGAVQDNEQFFGPGTRLTVL.

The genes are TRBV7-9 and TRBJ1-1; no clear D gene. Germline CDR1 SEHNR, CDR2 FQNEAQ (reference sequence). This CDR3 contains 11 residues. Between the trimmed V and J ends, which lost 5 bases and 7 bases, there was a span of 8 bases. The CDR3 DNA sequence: TGTGCCAGCAGCAGCCAAATTGAAGCTTTCTTT. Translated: CASSSQIEAFF.

The DNA for the CDR3 is TGCGCCAGCAGTCCCGACAGGGGGCACGAGAACACTGAAGCTTTCTTT. Protein sequence: CASSPDRGHENTEAFF. The gene calls are TRBV10-2 and TRBJ1-1; 10 nucleotides agree with TRBD1. This CDR3 contains 16 residues. The germline CDR1 and CDR2 sequences are WSHSY and SAAADI. V gave up 5 bases and J gave up 1 base; unmatched junction bases: 7.

CDR3 DNA: TGTGCCAGTAGTAAACTAGCGGGAGTGTTCAATGAGCAGTTCTTC. Protein sequence: CASSKLAGVFNEQFF. This chain joins TRBV19 and TRBJ2-1; 11 nucleotides agree with TRBD2. CDR3 size: 15 residues. J lost 6 bases, V lost 4 bases, and 5 bases had no gene match. Germline values: CDR1 LNHDA, CDR2 SQIVND (reference sequence).

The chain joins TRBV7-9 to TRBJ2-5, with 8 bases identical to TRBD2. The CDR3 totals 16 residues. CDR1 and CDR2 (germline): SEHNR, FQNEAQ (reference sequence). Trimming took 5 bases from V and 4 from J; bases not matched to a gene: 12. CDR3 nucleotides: TGTGCCAGCAGCCAGGGAGGCGGGAGGAAAGGAGAGACCCAGTACTTC. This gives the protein CASSQGGGRKGETQYF.

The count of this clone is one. This CDR3 reads CASRTPGQGAYEQYF. The CDR3 DNA follows: TGTGCCAGCAGAACACCGGGACAGGGAGCCTACGAGCAGTACTTC. This chain joins TRBV28 and TRBJ2-7, with 9 bases aligning to TRBD1. This CDR3 is built from 15 residues. J was trimmed by 2 bases and V by 6 bases; bases with no gene match: 8. Per the germline V gene, CDR1 is MDHEN and CDR2 is SYDVKM.

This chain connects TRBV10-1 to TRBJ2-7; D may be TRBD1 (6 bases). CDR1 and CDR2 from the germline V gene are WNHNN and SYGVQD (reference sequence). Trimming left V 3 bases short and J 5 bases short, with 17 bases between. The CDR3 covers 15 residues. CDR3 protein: CASSDLRQASNEQYF. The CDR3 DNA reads TGCGCCAGCAGTGATCTACGACAGGCGAGCAACGAGCAGTACTTC.

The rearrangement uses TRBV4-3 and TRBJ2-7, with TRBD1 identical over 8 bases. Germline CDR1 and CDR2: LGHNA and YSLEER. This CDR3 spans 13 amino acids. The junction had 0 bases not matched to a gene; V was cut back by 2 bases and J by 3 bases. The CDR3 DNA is TGCGCCAGCAGCCAAACAGGGGGCTACGAGCAGTACTTC. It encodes CASSQTGGYEQYF.

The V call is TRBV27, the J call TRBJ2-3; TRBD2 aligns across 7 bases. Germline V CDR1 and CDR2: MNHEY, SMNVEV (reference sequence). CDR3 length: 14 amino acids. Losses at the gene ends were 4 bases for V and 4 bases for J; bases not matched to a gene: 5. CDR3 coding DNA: TGTGCCAGCAGTTCACGGACTAGTCCAGATACGCAGTATTTT. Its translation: CASSSRTSPDTQYF.

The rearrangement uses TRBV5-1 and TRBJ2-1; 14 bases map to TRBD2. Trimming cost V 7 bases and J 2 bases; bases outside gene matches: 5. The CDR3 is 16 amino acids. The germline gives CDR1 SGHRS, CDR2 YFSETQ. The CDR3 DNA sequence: TGCGCCAGCTACGAGACTAGCGGGGGGGCCTACAATGAGCAGTTCTTC. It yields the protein CASYETSGGAYNEQFF.

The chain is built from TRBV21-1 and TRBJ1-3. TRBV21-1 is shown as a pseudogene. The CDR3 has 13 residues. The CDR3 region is CARTESSGNTIYF. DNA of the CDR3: TGTGCCAGGACTGAGAGCTCTGGAAACACCATATATTTT.

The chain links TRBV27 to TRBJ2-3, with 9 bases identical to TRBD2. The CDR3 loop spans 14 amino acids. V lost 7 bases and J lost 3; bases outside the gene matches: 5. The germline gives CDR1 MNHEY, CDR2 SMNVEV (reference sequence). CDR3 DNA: TGTGCCAGCACTAGCGGGGCCCGAACAGATACGCAGTATTTT. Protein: CASTSGARTDTQYF.

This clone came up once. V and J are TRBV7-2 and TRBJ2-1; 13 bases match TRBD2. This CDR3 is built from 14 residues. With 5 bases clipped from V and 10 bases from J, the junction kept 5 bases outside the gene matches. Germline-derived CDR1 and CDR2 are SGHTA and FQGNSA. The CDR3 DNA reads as TGTGCCAGCAGCGTCGGACTAGCGGGAGAGGAGCAGTTCTTC. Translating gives CASSVGLAGEEQFF.

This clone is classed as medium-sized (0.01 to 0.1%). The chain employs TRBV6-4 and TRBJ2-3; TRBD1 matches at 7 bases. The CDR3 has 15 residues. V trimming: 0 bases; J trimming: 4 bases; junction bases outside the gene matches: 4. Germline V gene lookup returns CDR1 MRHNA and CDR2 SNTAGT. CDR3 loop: CASSDSETGADTQYF. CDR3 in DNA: TGTGCCAGCAGTGACTCGGAAACAGGGGCAGATACGCAGTATTTT.

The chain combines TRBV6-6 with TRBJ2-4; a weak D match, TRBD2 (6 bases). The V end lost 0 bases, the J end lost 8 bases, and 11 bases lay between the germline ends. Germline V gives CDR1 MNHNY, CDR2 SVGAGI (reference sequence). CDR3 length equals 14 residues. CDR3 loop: CASSYSGGVDIQYF. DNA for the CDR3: TGTGCCAGCAGTTACTCCGGAGGGGTAGACATTCAGTACTTC.

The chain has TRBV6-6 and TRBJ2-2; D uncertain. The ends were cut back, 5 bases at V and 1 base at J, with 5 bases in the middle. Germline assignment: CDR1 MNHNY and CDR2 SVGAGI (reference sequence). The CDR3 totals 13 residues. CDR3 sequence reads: CASSRVNTGELFF. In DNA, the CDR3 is TGTGCCAGCAGTCGGGTGAACACCGGGGAGCTGTTTTTT.

CDR3: CASTPVRPGPGYTF. The CDR3 DNA reads as TGTGCCAGTACCCCGGTAAGGCCAGGTCCTGGCTACACCTTC. The genes are TRBV19 and TRBJ1-2; no clear D. This CDR3 is 14 amino acids long. Trimming took off 7 bases at V and 7 bases at J, with 19 bases between the two ends. Per germline, CDR1 LNHDA and CDR2 SQIVND (reference sequence).

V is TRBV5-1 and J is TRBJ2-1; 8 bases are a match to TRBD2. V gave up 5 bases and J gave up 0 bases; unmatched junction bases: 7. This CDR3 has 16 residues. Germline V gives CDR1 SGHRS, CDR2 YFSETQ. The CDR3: CASSLIAGTSYNEQFF. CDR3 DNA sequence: TGCGCCAGCAGTCTGATAGCGGGAACCTCCTACAATGAGCAGTTCTTC.

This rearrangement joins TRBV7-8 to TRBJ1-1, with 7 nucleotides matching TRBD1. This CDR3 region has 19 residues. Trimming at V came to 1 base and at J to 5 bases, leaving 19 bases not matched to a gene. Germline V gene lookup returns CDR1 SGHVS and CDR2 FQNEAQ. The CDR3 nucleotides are TGTGCCAGCAGCTTAGGTGTCTGGGACAGCTACCGGACCACTACTGAAGCTTTCTTT. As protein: CASSLGVWDSYRTTTEAFF.

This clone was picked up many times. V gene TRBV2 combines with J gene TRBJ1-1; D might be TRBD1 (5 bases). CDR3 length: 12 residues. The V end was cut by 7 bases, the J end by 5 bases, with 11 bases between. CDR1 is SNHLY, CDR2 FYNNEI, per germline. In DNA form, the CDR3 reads TGTGCCAGCAAGAACAGGTCTACTGAAGCTTTCTTT. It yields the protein CASKNRSTEAFF. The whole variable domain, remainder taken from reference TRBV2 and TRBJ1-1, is EPEVTQTPSHQVTQMGQEVILRCVPISNHLYFYWYRQILGQKVEFLVSFYNNEISEKSEIFDDQFSVERPDGSNFTLKIRSTKLEDSAMYFCASKNRSTEAFFGQGTRLTVV.